This section outlines one T cell receptor (beta chain) sequence together with its context. Its antigen is currently unknown. Via MiXCR, TCRdb re-called the reads, giving one row per CDR3 protein. The table includes roughly 190,000 distinct CDR3 sequences, roughly 9% detected once. This entry comes from a study of T cell repertoires in cytomegalovirus infection. Overall study: Through public TCR beta signatures, both CMV infection and matching HLA type were indicated. Study outcomes and limitations: Dominating the ex vivo response were HLA-C-restricted CMV-specific TCR beta clonotypes. Totalled public TCR beta family frequency picked out people who carried CMV plus the relevant HLA.

Germline-derived CDR1 and CDR2 are MNHEY and SMNVEV (reference sequence). The CDR3 has 11 amino acids. The V gene end was trimmed by 4 bases and the J gene end by 14 bases; junction bases not matched to a gene: 3. The sequenced sample consisted of PBMCs. V gene TRBV27 combines with J gene TRBJ2-3; 10 positions agree with TRBD1. The receptor was isolated from a human donor in good health (CMV status not recorded). Some clones in this sample may be carry-over from other donors' samples. CDR3 residues: CASSSGQGRYF. DNA for the CDR3: TGTGCCAGCAGTTCGGGACAGGGGAGGTATTTT.